This TCR beta chain was retrieved from a study of cytomegalovirus exposure and HLA in healthy donors (dated by TCRdb to 2015 to 2018). Background on the whole study: In an earlier analysis of around 540 of the donors, less than 350 Gb of sequence data and approximately 100 million unique TCR beta sequences from roughly 180 million T cells were reported. In an earlier analysis of roughly 540 of the donors, high-throughput TCR beta sequencing was used to judge whether each TCR beta V gene segment behaved as functional or pseudogenic. HLA typing covered class I and class II loci at four-digit resolution. In a later analysis, previously published TCR beta repertoires from 550 to 750 donors were re-analyzed and high-resolution HLA genotyping was added so that TCR occurrence patterns could be studied. Donor age, sex, ethnicity and CMV serostatus were collected together with the repertoire data. Across about 380 genotyped donors of the cohort, an average of about 240,000 unique TCR beta nucleotide sequences per donor were sequenced, and roughly 17% of those sequences were non-productive. Of the 300 to 450 genotyped donors, approximately 83% fell in the genetic ancestry cluster associated with self-reported Caucasian donors. Typing coverage differed by locus: A, B, C, DRB1 and DQB1 were typed in about 629-640 donors, DQA1 in about 550, DPA1 in some 610, and DPB1 in approximately 450. Roughly five DR-DQ haplotypes were handled as single units for association and clustering, since linkage in the cohort was strong. The study was designed to test whether signatures of past pathogen exposure could be identified by cataloging public T cell receptors. All discovery cohort repertoires had been generated on a single sequencing platform. To predict cytomegalovirus infection status, the study combined high-throughput TCR immunosequencing, statistical association of individual TCRs with disease status, and machine learning. A later genetic analysis used genome-wide SNP genotypes for 398 of the 666 donors, treating that subset as a discovery cohort. The T cell repertoires of 666 subjects were profiled by immunosequencing and related to cytomegalovirus serostatus. Along with the approximately 700-subject first cohort, a separate validation cohort of over a hundred different subjects was used. An early release that covered several hundred HLA-typed donors contained about 300 gigabases of sequencing data and tens of millions of unique TCR sequences. Rather than drawing on any new phenotypic data, the later analysis identified candidate immune exposures from TCR beta sequences and the way those sequences occurred across donors. Points the paper makes about the study in general: Only TCR beta chains were sequenced in this cohort, and the absence of alpha or paired-chain data limited detectable features. For the cohort, immune exposure information was limited to CMV serostatus. When HLA alleles, especially DR and DQ, strongly co-occurred, attributing TCR associations to individual alleles was difficult. Cytomegalovirus status was reported to be diagnosed by the classifier with high specificity and sensitivity in both the original and validation cohorts. The authors suggested that the approach could potentially be extended to other disease states and immunological phenotypes. Approximately 18 rarely observed V segments, including chromosome 9 orphons, were excluded from the earlier analysis of several hundred of the donors because counts were too low. Linkage disequilibrium might explain the correlated functional status among segregating V segments, but an unknown experimental factor could not be excluded. In a later analysis, several top co-occurrence clusters were reported to appear linked to parvovirus B19, influenza, CMV and Epstein-Barr virus. According to a later analysis, most CMV-associated TCR beta chains appeared to be HLA-restricted, and the HLA associations seemed to be driven largely by CMV exposure. A further reported finding was that TCR beta sequences accurately predicted the HLA-A and HLA-B alleles for most subjects in the first cohort. A few of the identified cytomegalovirus-associated TCR beta chains were confirmed in vitro to be specific for cytomegalovirus antigens. Most TCR sequences were seen in very few donors, while some public TCRs were found in many individuals. Some IMGT-functional V segments, including TRBV6-2 and TRBV6-3, could not be told apart with the 87-base-pair reads, so those segments were excluded. An earlier analysis of approximately 570 of the donors showed that most TCR beta V segments appeared in productive rearrangements either about 87% or about 30% of the time, which broadly matched IMGT annotations. A later analysis found that TCR association rates varied across HLA loci, with DRB1 alleles showing the most associated TCRs and HLA-C alleles the fewest. In a later analysis, some 18,000 TCR beta sequences were associated with specific HLA alleles at a false discovery rate of 0.05. In a later genetic analysis, a missense DCLRE1C variant was associated with V-gene and J-gene trimming of TCR beta chains, and the association was replicated in an independent cohort. The presence/absence analyses assumed that sequencing depth was roughly uniform across donors, and that assumption may not be true. The study gave a list of some 150 TCR beta chains associated with cytomegalovirus. In a later genetic analysis, fewer N-insertions in productive TCRs were reported among donors in an Asian-associated ancestry cluster than the roughly 700-donor mean. Because some donors lacked HLA typing at each locus, the association tests relied only on the typed subset. In a later analysis, HLA-associated TCR beta chains were found to be more clonally expanded and to have lower generation probabilities than equally common non-associated chains. A group of highly shared sequence variants was considered likely to be a technical artifact of the sequencing pipeline.

Libraries were built with the immunoSEQ multiplex PCR assay. For the multiplex PCR, a mixture combining 60 forward primers for TCR Vbeta segments and 13 reverse primers for TCR Jbeta segments was used. A multiplex PCR assay on genomic DNA amplified the CDR3 region of rearranged TCR beta genes. The amplified TCR beta libraries were sequenced on the Illumina HiSeq System as 87-base-pair reads. The published analysis was carried out like this. A later analysis tallied approximately 87 million unique TCR beta chains across the 610 or so repertoires, and around 9.9 million of those chains were shared by two or more donors. To remove PCR and sequencing errors, raw reads were error-corrected and collapsed into unique sequences using a nearest-neighbor algorithm that merged closely related sequences. To assign V, D and J gene segments, CDR3 sequences were aligned to IMGT reference sequences. Each retained sequence needed at least a six-nucleotide match to both a V gene segment and a J gene segment. A rearrangement was called productive if the CDR3 had no stop codons and remained in frame with V and J, and every other rearrangement was called non-productive. CDR3 was defined by IMGT convention, running from the second conserved V-encoded cysteine to the conserved J-encoded phenylalanine. The earlier analysis of about 610 of the donors excluded any sequence lacking an unambiguous match to a single V gene segment. An earlier analysis of 450 to 650 of the donors called V segments functional above 56.7% productive rearrangements and segregating when the between-donor standard deviation exceeded 5%. A statistical classification framework was built for diagnosing cytomegalovirus status from the catalog of TCR beta chain sequences. V and J gene assignment, in a later analysis, came from comparing TCR nucleotide sequences with IMGT/GENE-DB human TR gene sequences. The TCRdist pipeline was used in a later analysis to assign CDR3 sequences and most-parsimonious VDJ recombination scenarios. In a later analysis, each TCR beta chain was defined by its CDR3 amino acid sequence together with its V-gene family, and reads lacking a unique V-gene family were excluded. As a way to deal with suspected cross-contamination and a sequencing artifact, a later analysis dropped 592 nucleotide sequences that were highly shared and had low generation probability. In a later analysis, a clonal expansion index was calculated for each public chain from normalized within-repertoire ranks of inferred template counts. In a later analysis, generation probabilities were computed with a VDJ recombination model fitted to out-of-frame rearrangements, and the resulting probabilities were checked against IGoR. A later analysis scored TCR-TCR, TCR-HLA and TCR-CMV co-occurrence with hypergeometric tests, applying a repertoire-size bias correction to TCR pairs. To estimate false discovery rates, a later analysis permuted the HLA or CMV assignments 20 times. A later analysis grouped co-occurring TCRs with DBSCAN, adding TCRdist sequence similarity when clustering within HLA-allele-positive subsets. Co-occurrence clustering excluded repertoires with fewer than 30,000 or more than 120,000 public chains, plus five with anomalous nucleotide sharing. TCRdb mirrors the immuneACCESS table, restricted to in-frame sequences. Some clones are absent from its copies; in checked studies, under half trace to an unresolved V gene, and the reason for the others is unknown. That table gives V, J and clone size, and the DNA gave D and trimming. This sample holds 200,000 or so clones; roughly 81% were observed only once. Together, the top ten hold less than 2.5% of the sample.

From its cysteine to its phenylalanine, the CDR3 spans 13 amino acids. Here the CDR3 DNA is all that survives: 39 bases in frame from base 1. V and J are trimmed by 3 bases and 6 bases, and the gene matches miss 1 base of the junction. The germline V gene yields LGHNA for CDR1 and YSLEER for CDR2. Concerning this clone: The clone's antigen remains unknown. The record has no base qualities; no much larger clone is one base away.

The cohort consisted of some 730 healthy bone marrow donors. At the time of sampling, all cohort members were nominally healthy, though unrecorded immune exposures were likely present. The donor was CMV seropositive and belonged to the group of a few hundred seropositive cohort members. Every donor gave a peripheral blood sample, and the peripheral blood mononuclear cells from that sample were used for TCR beta sequencing. The Qiagen DNeasy Blood Extraction Kit was used to extract genomic DNA from the blood cell samples. The sequenced material came from PBMCs. This sequence originates from a woman aged 25-40 years in good health and CMV-seropositive. The rearranged segments are TRBV4-3 and TRBJ1-5; 8 bases in the junction line up with TRBD1. The CDR3 loop reads CASSHDRGQPQHF. The DNA reads TGCGCCAGCAGCCATGACAGGGGTCAGCCCCAGCATTTT.